One and the same sample provided the 29 T cell receptor beta chains below, sequenced in a study of shared clonotypes between healthy human individuals. This table comes from immunoSEQ multiplex PCR, and its TCRdb copy is limited to in-frame clones, with some not included. The sample lists around 2,000,000 clones, about 95% occurring once. Selected positively for CCR7 and CD45RO-negative, naive CD8 cells excluded terminally differentiated effector memory CD45RA+ cells. The specimen sequenced was naive CD8+ T cells sorted from blood. The receptors stem from a man aged 18 to 35 in good health.

The chain is built from TRBV11-2 and TRBJ2-5; 7 bases fit TRBD2. This CDR3 is 14 amino acids long. Trimming removed 6 bases from V and 4 bases from J; junction bases left unmatched: 8. Germline V gene data show CDR1 as SGHAT and CDR2 as FQNNGV. In DNA, the CDR3 is TGTGCCAGCAGACTAACGGGGGGAGGAGAGACCCAGTACTTC. Its translation: CASRLTGGGETQYF.

The chain uses TRBV9 and TRBJ1-5, with 9 bases fitting TRBD1. The V segment lost 5 bases and the J segment 4 bases; nucleotides outside the gene matches: 7. Per germline, CDR1 SGDLS and CDR2 YYNGEE. The CDR3 contains 15 residues. The CDR3 region is CASSWTGDANQPQHF. CDR3 nucleotides: TGTGCCAGCAGTTGGACAGGGGACGCTAATCAGCCCCAGCATTTT.

Notes on this clone: Other DNA sequences of this sample code for an identical CDR3. J is TRBJ2-7 and V is TRBV4-3; 13 bases agree with TRBD2. The CDR3 spans 15 residues. After removal of 4 bases from V and 3 bases from J, the junction contained 3 bases not matched to a gene. Looked up from germline, CDR1 is LGHNA and CDR2 is YSLEER. CDR3 bases: TGCGCCAGCAGCCCCGGGACTAGCGGGATCTACGAGCAGTACTTC. Its translation: CASSPGTSGIYEQYF.

V and J are TRBV28 and TRBJ1-6; the D gene is possibly TRBD1 (6 bases). Germline assignment: CDR1 MDHEN and CDR2 SYDVKM. V lost 6 bases and J lost 8, with 14 bases in between. CDR3 size: 14 residues. CDR3 residues: CASRLQGRDSPLHF. The CDR3 DNA reads as TGTGCCAGCAGATTACAGGGTAGGGATTCACCCCTCCACTTT.

This chain joins TRBV6-1 and TRBJ2-7, with 7 positions matching TRBD2. The V gene's germline CDR1 is MNHNS and CDR2 SASEGT. This CDR3 region has 15 residues. J lost 2 bases, V lost 1 base, and 5 bases had no gene match. The CDR3 protein is CASSEEASGTYEQYF. In DNA, the CDR3 is TGTGCCAGCAGTGAAGAGGCTAGCGGTACCTACGAGCAGTACTTC.

This chain links TRBV27 with TRBJ1-4, with 8 bases matching TRBD1. The germline gives CDR1 MNHEY, CDR2 SMNVEV (reference sequence). There are 14 residues in the CDR3. The trim removed 3 bases at V and 5 bases at J, leaving 2 bases unmatched. CDR3 sequence reads: CASSLRQGNEKLFF. Written as DNA, the CDR3 is TGTGCCAGCAGTTTGAGACAGGGGAATGAAAAACTGTTTTTT.

This clone was detected once. The chain links TRBV7-6 to TRBJ1-1, with D possibly matching TRBD1 (5 bases). Trimming cost V 4 bases and J 8 bases, with 11 bases left between them. CDR3 length equals 12 residues. Germline V gene lookup returns CDR1 SGHVS and CDR2 FNYEAQ. The CDR3 reads CASSSPTEEAFF. The CDR3 nucleotides are TGTGCCAGCAGCTCGCCGACAGAAGAAGCTTTCTTT.

The chain combines TRBV4-3 with TRBJ2-1; D remains unclear. Trimming left V 1 base short and J 7 bases short, with 14 bases between. CDR3 length: 15 residues. Germline CDR1 LGHNA, CDR2 YSLEER. CDR3 sequence (DNA): TGCGCCAGCAGCCAAGGATCGGGCCCCTCGAATGAGCAGTTCTTC. This gives the protein CASSQGSGPSNEQFF.

This chain uses TRBV28 with TRBJ2-7; TRBD1 is a possible D gene (6 bases). Trimming removed 2 bases from V and 3 bases from J, with 11 bases in between. The CDR3 loop spans 14 amino acids. Germline CDR1 reads MDHEN; CDR2 reads SYDVKM. The CDR3 loop reads CASSLQGQRYEQYF. DNA of the CDR3: TGTGCCAGCAGTTTACAGGGACAACGCTACGAGCAGTACTTC.

Details on this clone: A single base separates this from a much larger clone, so it may be a read error. This chain links TRBV25-1 with TRBJ2-7; 10 nucleotides agree with TRBD1. Trimming at V came to 5 bases and at J to 4 bases, leaving 2 bases not matched to a gene. CDR1 and CDR2 from the germline V gene are MGHDK and SYGVNS. This CDR3 has 13 amino acids. CDR3 in DNA: TGTGCCAGCAGTATGGGACAGGGGTACGAGCAGTACTTC. Its protein is CASSMGQGYEQYF.

The chain couples TRBV6-6 to TRBJ1-2, with D possibly matching TRBD1 (5 bases). Between the trimmed V and J ends, which lost 6 bases and 3 bases, there was a span of 14 bases. CDR1 is MNHNY and CDR2 is SVGAGI in the germline V gene (reference sequence). The CDR3 has 14 residues. The CDR3 DNA sequence: TGTGCCAGCAGGGTAGACAGTGAAGACTATGGCTACACCTTC. Translation: CASRVDSEDYGYTF.

The chain employs TRBV7-9 and TRBJ2-7; 7 bases are a match to TRBD1. Germline V lookup: CDR1 SEHNR, CDR2 FQNEAQ (reference sequence). V was pared by 0 bases and J by 4 bases, with 6 bases of the junction left unmatched. The CDR3 extends over 15 amino acids. CDR3 region: CASSLATGAGYEQYF. The CDR3 region has the DNA TGTGCCAGCAGCTTAGCTACAGGGGCAGGGTACGAGCAGTACTTC.

The chain employs TRBV30 and TRBJ2-3, with D possibly being TRBD2 (5 bases). Trimming shortened V by 5 bases and J by 2 bases, and 17 bases separated the two germline ends. The CDR3 has 15 amino acids. In germline, CDR1 is GTSNPN, CDR2 SVGIG (reference sequence). The CDR3 region is CAWSRLRINTDTQYF. DNA of the CDR3: TGTGCCTGGTCTAGACTACGAATAAACACAGATACGCAGTATTTT.

This chain links TRBV30 with TRBJ2-7, with 8 bases fitting TRBD2. The CDR3 has 14 residues. The trim removed 0 bases at V and 5 bases at J, leaving 6 bases unmatched. Germline CDR1 GTSNPN, CDR2 SVGIG (reference sequence). This CDR3 reads CAWSVLSGSDEQYF. CDR3 bases: TGTGCCTGGAGTGTACTCAGCGGGAGCGACGAGCAGTACTTC.

DNA of the CDR3: TGCGCCAGCAGCTTGCGGGGGCAGGGACAAAGCGGGGAGCTGTTTTTT. Amino acid sequence: CASSLRGQGQSGELFF. The chain recombines TRBV5-1 with TRBJ2-2, with D perhaps matching TRBD1 or TRBD2 (6 bases each). V lost 1 base and J lost 7, with 17 bases in between. Germline V gene sequence: CDR1 SGHRS, CDR2 YFSETQ. CDR3 length: 16 residues. The full variable domain, completed using reference TRBV5-1 and TRBJ2-2, is KAGVTQTPRYLIKTRGQQVTLSCSPISGHRSVSWYQQTPGQGLQFLFEYFSETQRNKGNFPGRFSGRQFSNSRSEMNVSTLELGDSALYLCASSLRGQGQSGELFFGEGSRLTVL.

The chain recombines TRBV4-3 with TRBJ2-5, with TRBD1 matching 8 bases. CDR3 length equals 16 residues. Germline CDR1 LGHNA, CDR2 YSLEER. Trimming took 0 bases from V and 1 from J; bases not matched to a gene: 4. Here the CDR3 reads CASSQEKGTGQETQYF. CDR3 coding DNA: TGCGCCAGCAGCCAAGAAAAGGGGACAGGCCAAGAGACCCAGTACTTC.

This clone was seen just once. The chain joins TRBV27 to TRBJ1-5; 9 bases are a match to TRBD1. The CDR3 loop spans 14 amino acids. Germline-derived CDR1 and CDR2 are MNHEY and SMNVEV (reference sequence). Losses at the gene ends were 5 bases for V and 11 bases for J; bases not matched to a gene: 10. CDR3 in amino acids: CASSPGQGLTAQHF. The CDR3 DNA is TGTGCCAGCAGTCCGGGACAGGGTTTAACCGCCCAGCATTTT.

Worth noting for this clone: Distinct nucleotide sequences in the sample also encode this CDR3. The chain carries TRBV4-3 and TRBJ1-6, with 7 nucleotides matching TRBD1. Germline CDR1 reads LGHNA; CDR2 reads YSLEER. The CDR3 consists of 15 residues. With 4 bases clipped from V and 5 bases from J, the junction kept 5 bases outside the gene matches. The CDR3 DNA reads TGCGCCAGCAGCCGACTCACAGGGGATAATTCACCCCTCCACTTT. The encoded protein is CASSRLTGDNSPLHF.

The chain uses TRBV6-6 and TRBJ2-7, with TRBD2 matching 8 bases. Germline lookup yields CDR1 MNHNY and CDR2 SVGAGI (reference sequence). The length of the CDR3 is 16 residues. V gave up 0 bases and J gave up 2 bases; unmatched junction bases: 6. This chain's CDR3 is CASSYSATSDTYEQYF. The CDR3 bases are TGTGCCAGCAGTTACTCGGCGACTAGCGATACCTACGAGCAGTACTTC.

The J gene is TRBJ2-7, the V gene TRBV9; D possibly matches TRBD1 or TRBD2 (5 bases each). Between the trimmed V and J ends, which lost 4 bases and 7 bases, there was a span of 24 bases. The CDR3 is 16 residues long. Per the germline V gene, CDR1 is SGDLS and CDR2 is YYNGEE. The CDR3 region has the DNA TGTGCCAGCAGCCCCTTCCGGGACGGAAGTTTGGGGGAGCAGTACTTC. Encoded protein: CASSPFRDGSLGEQYF.

This clone appeared a single time. The chain links TRBV6-5 to TRBJ2-5; 11 bases are shared with TRBD2. The CDR3 loop spans 15 amino acids. Per germline, CDR1 MNHEY and CDR2 SVGAGI. Trimming cost V 6 bases and J 3 bases; bases outside gene matches: 6. The CDR3 is CASSLSGRAEETQYF. DNA of the CDR3: TGTGCCAGCAGCCTTAGCGGGAGGGCCGAAGAGACCCAGTACTTC.

The J gene is TRBJ2-7, the V gene TRBV25-1, with D possibly being TRBD1 (5 bases). The CDR3 is made up of 13 amino acids. Germline CDR1 and CDR2: MGHDK and SYGVNS. V was cut by 6 bases and J by 3 bases, with 12 bases left in between. The CDR3 reads CASSPGAVYEQYF. CDR3 DNA: TGTGCCAGCAGCCCTGGGGCGGTCTACGAGCAGTACTTC.

The V call is TRBV13, the J call TRBJ2-3; the D is unclear. Germline CDR1 and CDR2: PRHDT and FYEKMQ (reference sequence). Trimming shortened V by 0 bases and J by 7 bases, and 11 bases separated the two germline ends. The CDR3 spans 14 residues. CDR3 sequence: CASSLGPLSYTQYF. CDR3 in DNA: TGTGCCAGCAGCTTAGGACCTTTGAGTTATACGCAGTATTTT.

The chain couples TRBV2 to TRBJ1-5; D is unclear. This CDR3 comprises 15 residues. The V end lost 5 bases, the J end lost 0 bases, and 11 bases lay between the germline ends. Germline V gene lookup returns CDR1 SNHLY and CDR2 FYNNEI. The CDR3: CASSPPTHSNQPQHF. The CDR3 nucleotides are TGTGCCAGCAGTCCACCTACCCATAGCAATCAGCCCCAGCATTTT.

This clone was recorded only once. CDR3 DNA: TGTGCCAGCAGCCTAAACACAGGTTCACCCCTCCACTTT. This encodes CASSLNTGSPLHF. This chain links TRBV9 with TRBJ1-6; D is perhaps TRBD1 (5 bases). The CDR3 totals 13 residues. Germline V gene data show CDR1 as SGDLS and CDR2 as YYNGEE. The V end was cut by 4 bases, the J end by 9 bases, with 11 bases between.

The J gene is TRBJ1-3, the V gene TRBV11-2, with TRBD1 matching over 8 bases. Germline CDR1 is SGHAT and CDR2 is FQNNGV. V trimming: 2 bases; J trimming: 1 base; junction bases outside the gene matches: 4. The CDR3 sequence is 16 residues long. The DNA for the CDR3 is TGTGCCAGCAGCTTACCCAGGGGGCAATCTGGAAACACCATATATTTT. It codes for CASSLPRGQSGNTIYF. The whole variable domain, filled in from reference TRBV11-2 and TRBJ1-3, reads EAGVAQSPRYKIIEKRQSVAFWCNPISGHATLYWYQQILGQGPKLLIQFQNNGVVDDSQLPKDRFSAERLKGVDSTLKIQPAKLEDSAVYLCASSLPRGQSGNTIYFGEGSWLTVV.

This clone was picked up one time. The chain links TRBV28 to TRBJ2-7, with TRBD2 matching 13 bases. Germline values: CDR1 MDHEN, CDR2 SYDVKM. V gave up 4 bases and J gave up 3 bases; unmatched junction bases: 3. CDR3 length: 15 amino acids. CDR3 coding DNA: TGTGCCAGCAGTTCCCGGACTAGCGGGGGCTACGAGCAGTACTTC. As protein: CASSSRTSGGYEQYF.

This chain links TRBV6-1 with TRBJ1-2; unclear D gene. The CDR3 is 14 residues long. The V gene's germline CDR1 is MNHNS and CDR2 SASEGT. V was clipped by 2 bases and J by 5 bases, with 12 bases between them. CDR3 DNA sequence: TGTGCCAGCAGTGAAATAGGGATTGGGTATGGCTACACCTTC. Residues: CASSEIGIGYGYTF.

The chain recombines TRBV4-1 with TRBJ2-5, with 12 bases lining up with TRBD2. Looked up from germline, CDR1 is MGHRA and CDR2 is YSYEKL. V shed 2 bases and J 0 bases; nucleotides not matched to a gene: 1. The CDR3 totals 16 residues. This chain's CDR3 is CASSQTSGGYQETQYF. CDR3 DNA: TGCGCCAGCAGCCAAACTAGCGGGGGGTACCAAGAGACCCAGTACTTC.